The 4 T cell receptor beta chains listed next were all sequenced from one sample in a study of regulatory T cells in long-lasting Graves disease. Time point indicated: newly diagnosed GD, antithyroid drugs for less than 3 months. PBMCs were the source of the RNA used for TCR sequencing. Assembly of TCR beta libraries relied on iRepertoire HTBI primers together with Arm-PCR of CDR3 regions. TCRdb used MiXCR to reprocess the multiplex PCR reads, holding one entry per CDR3 protein. The table lists about 450,000 distinct CDR3 sequences, 15% to 20% of them singletons. This sample also appeared in a second study, on T cells in Graves' hyperthyroidism and ophthalmopathy.

This specimen consisted of peripheral blood mononuclear cells (PBMCs), obtained at new diagnosis, from a patient treated with antithyroid drugs. Receptor source: a woman aged 25 to 45 with Graves disease.

This clonotype was detected ten times or more. This chain links TRBV7-9 with TRBJ2-1; 11 bases align to TRBD2. V trimming: 3 bases; J trimming: 8 bases; junction bases outside the gene matches: 6. CDR3 length equals 15 residues. Germline CDR1 SEHNR, CDR2 FQNEAQ (reference sequence). CDR3 sequence reads: CASSFTSGSLDEQFF. Here the CDR3 DNA reads TGTGCCAGCAGCTTTACTAGCGGGAGCCTGGATGAGCAGTTCTTC.

J is TRBJ1-4 and V is TRBV29-1; a weak D match, TRBD1 (5 bases). Trimming took 6 bases from V and 0 from J, leaving 14 bases between them. The germline gives CDR1 SQVTM, CDR2 ANQGSEA. The CDR3 contains 15 residues. The CDR3 sequence is CSVAKQGATNEKLFF. In DNA form, the CDR3 reads TGCAGCGTCGCGAAGCAGGGAGCAACTAATGAAAAACTGTTTTTT.

The table lists this clonotype with a few counts. Sequence at one end of the junction differs from germline and may be a read error. CDR3 sequence: CASSQVGGNPEAFF. CDR3 nucleotide sequence: TGCGCCAGCAGCCAAGTGGGGGGGAACCCTGAAGCTTTCTTT. This chain joins TRBV4-3 and TRBJ1-1; possibly TRBD1 for D (5 bases). Germline values: CDR1 LGHNA, CDR2 YSLEER. The CDR3 consists of 14 residues.

This chain uses TRBV28 with TRBJ2-2, with a possible D match to TRBD1 (5 bases). CDR1 is MDHEN and CDR2 is SYDVKM in the germline V gene. Trimming stripped 5 bases from V and 9 bases from J, with 7 bases between. The CDR3 spans 11 residues. Here the CDR3 DNA reads TGTGCCAGCAGTCTGGACAGGGAGCTGTTTTTT. Its protein is CASSLDRELFF.